The clone carrying this T cell receptor beta chain was counted a few times. This entry comes from a study of blood T cells in healthy people across ages. A sample-barcoded 5' primer and a J-beta primer mix were used in a second PCR of about 7 to 11 cycles. TCRdb redid the calling of the 5' RACE reads with MiXCR, one entry per CDR3 protein. The top ten hold about a fifth of the sample, which has hundreds of thousands of distinct CDR3 sequences, under 55% seen once. Sequencing was carried out using blood. The receptor comes from a man in his 60s in good health.

In DNA, the CDR3 is TGCGCCAGCAGCCCGAGCTCTGGAAACACCATATATTTT. Translation gives CASSPSSGNTIYF. V and J are TRBV5-1 and TRBJ1-3; D not certain. The V and J ends lost 4 bases and 0 bases respectively, with 5 bases between them. The germline V gene has CDR1 SGHRS and CDR2 YFSETQ. There are 13 residues in the CDR3.